Listed below are T cell receptor beta chains from one sample, sequenced in a study of human T cells and chemical hapten exposure. TCRdb processed the RACE reads anew with MiXCR; each CDR3 protein has one entry. The sample shows 300,000 to 450,000 distinct CDR3 sequences, 5% to 6.5% of them seen only once. The source material was whole blood, sampled in connection with sensitization to the hapten diphenylcyclopropenone (DPC). These TCRs come from a woman aged 45-60 years with alopecia areata. Some clones in this sample may be carry-over from other donors' samples. CDR3s include the opening cysteine and the closing phenylalanine or tryptophan. The order of the fields is clone size, V gene, D gene, J gene, CDR3 protein, CDR3 DNA. The D gene is left open where the match is weak. Size is omitted from some rows. Given values are once, few, many or a class for expanded clones.

size: many; V: TRBV7-2; D: TRBD1; J: TRBJ1-6; CDR3: CASTQGQVVNSPLHF; DNA: TGTGCCAGCACCCAGGGACAGGTTGTCAATTCACCCCTCCACTTT
size: many; V: TRBV9; D: NA; J: TRBJ1-1; CDR3: CASSVADLDTEAFF; DNA: TGTGCCAGCAGCGTAGCTGACTTGGACACTGAAGCTTTCTTT
size: few; V: TRBV7-3; D: TRBD1; J: TRBJ1-5; CDR3: CASSLCNGQGPAPQHF; DNA: TGTGCCAGCAGCTTATGTAACGGACAGGGCCCAGCGCCCCAGCATTTT
size: NA; V: TRBV28; D: NA; J: TRBJ1-5; CDR3: CASSRTRQPQHF; DNA: TGTGCCAGCAGTCGTACCCGTCAGCCCCAGCATTTT
size: few; V: TRBV6-1; D: NA; J: TRBJ1-1; CDR3: CASSASFMNTEAFF; DNA: TGTGCCAGCAGTGCCTCGTTCATGAACACTGAAGCTTTCTTT
size: few; V: TRBV20-1; D: NA; J: TRBJ2-5; CDR3: CSASGIARQTQYF; DNA: TGCAGTGCTAGCGGGATTGCGAGGCAGACCCAGTACTTC
size: many; V: TRBV4-1; D: NA; J: TRBJ2-1; CDR3: CASSQDRGRLDEQFF; DNA: TGCGCCAGCAGCCAAGATCGGGGTAGATTGGATGAGCAGTTCTTC
size: NA; V: TRBV28; D: NA; J: TRBJ1-1; CDR3: CASTRLLPAEAFF; DNA: TGTGCCAGCACCAGGCTCTTACCAGCTGAAGCTTTCTTT
size: many; V: TRBV6-1; D: NA; J: TRBJ2-6; CDR3: CASRGANVLTF; DNA: TGTGCCAGCAGAGGGGCCAACGTCCTGACTTTC
size: many; V: TRBV29-1; D: TRBD1; J: TRBJ2-1; CDR3: CSVDGTGVYNEQFF; DNA: TGCAGCGTTGATGGGACAGGGGTTTACAATGAGCAGTTCTTC
size: many; V: TRBV4-3; D: TRBD2; J: TRBJ2-1; CDR3: CASSQGLAPNEGNEQFF; DNA: TGCGCCAGCAGCCAGGGACTAGCGCCCAATGAGGGCAATGAGCAGTTCTTC
size: NA; V: TRBV19; D: NA; J: TRBJ2-1; CDR3: CASSQTTRSSYNEQFF; DNA: TGTGCCAGTAGTCAAACTACCAGGAGCTCCTACAATGAGCAGTTCTTC
size: many; V: TRBV6-5; D: NA; J: TRBJ2-1; CDR3: CASSYRGGDSSYNEQFF; DNA: TGTGCCAGCAGCTACAGGGGGGGGGATTCGTCCTACAATGAGCAGTTCTTC
size: NA; V: TRBV5-1; D: TRBD1; J: TRBJ1-1; CDR3: CASSRGATGGTEAFF; DNA: TGCGCCAGCAGCCGGGGGGCCACAGGGGGCACTGAAGCTTTCTTT
size: many; V: TRBV5-1; D: TRBD2; J: TRBJ2-1; CDR3: CASSLTGRPDNEQFF; DNA: TGCGCCAGCAGCTTGACCGGGAGGCCTGACAATGAGCAGTTCTTC
size: NA; V: TRBV11-1; D: TRBD1; J: TRBJ2-3; CDR3: CASRSRQGGTDTQYF; DNA: TGTGCCAGCAGGAGTCGACAGGGCGGCACAGATACGCAGTATTTT
size: many; V: TRBV6-1; D: TRBD2; J: TRBJ2-2; CDR3: CASSGLAGVNTGELFF; DNA: TGTGCCAGCAGCGGACTAGCGGGGGTAAACACCGGGGAGCTGTTTTTT
size: NA; V: TRBV7-9; D: NA; J: TRBJ2-7; CDR3: CASSLRGREYEQYF; DNA: TGTGCCAGCAGCTTACGGGGACGGGAATACGAGCAGTACTTC
size: NA; V: TRBV15; D: NA; J: TRBJ2-1; CDR3: CATSRGGNEQFF; DNA: TGTGCCACCAGCCGAGGGGGAAATGAGCAGTTCTTC
size: NA; V: TRBV27; D: TRBD1; J: TRBJ1-1; CDR3: CASSPYTTGPQPLNTEAFF; DNA: TGTGCCAGCAGTCCGTATACGACAGGGCCCCAACCTTTGAACACTGAAGCTTTCTTT
size: many; V: TRBV11-2; D: TRBD1; J: TRBJ1-1; CDR3: CASSRQGQLNTEAFF; DNA: TGTGCCAGCAGCCGACAGGGACAGTTAAACACTGAAGCTTTCTTT
size: NA; V: TRBV12-3/TRBV12-4; D: NA; J: TRBJ1-1; CDR3: CASSRWGDTNTEAFF; DNA: TGTGCCAGCAGCCGATGGGGAGATACTAACACTGAAGCTTTCTTT
size: few; V: TRBV27; D: TRBD1; J: TRBJ1-1; CDR3: CASSLAGQQAFF; DNA: TGTGCCAGCAGTTTGGCGGGACAGCAAGCTTTCTTT
size: many; V: TRBV28; D: TRBD2; J: TRBJ2-7; CDR3: CASSLLAGGPYEQYF; DNA: TGTGCCAGCAGCTTACTAGCGGGAGGCCCCTACGAGCAGTACTTC
size: NA; V: TRBV6-5; D: TRBD1; J: TRBJ1-2; CDR3: CASSQGGPLFYGYTF; DNA: TGTGCCAGCAGTCAGGGGGGGCCTCTTTTCTATGGCTACACCTTC
size: many; V: TRBV5-1; D: NA; J: TRBJ1-1; CDR3: CASSSTGTTEAFF; DNA: TGTGCCAGCAGCTCTACAGGGACCACTGAAGCTTTCTTT